Included here is one TCR beta chain sequence, with context. The antigen it recognizes is unknown. There are no base qualities to consult, and no much larger clone falls within one base. Healthy HIV-negative adults with no recently reported acute infections or vaccinations were included as donors. Only Caucasian adults living in Nashville, Tennessee, USA were represented among the donors. Magnetic negative selection was used to enrich CD4+ T cells, after which naive cells were positively selected on CD45RA and the negative fraction became the memory subset. After blood collection by leukapheresis, PBMCs were isolated using Ficoll-Histopaque density gradient centrifugation and then cryopreserved in the vapor phase of liquid nitrogen. Analytical flow cytometry was used to check the purity and quantity of every magnetically sorted T cell population. From each sorted fraction, genomic DNA was isolated and quantified by UV absorbance on a Nanodrop 2000c.

The CDR3 spans 14 residues, from the cysteine through the phenylalanine. The sequence is cut down to CDR3 DNA, 42 bases in frame from base 1. CDR1 and CDR2 (SGDLS, YYNGEE) derive from the germline V gene. The junction shows trimming of 4 bases on V and 8 bases on J, and the gene matches do not reach 8 bases of it. This sample stems from a study of shared clonotypes between healthy human individuals (dated by TCRdb to the early 2020s). The study in broad terms: Three men and two women, aged 18 to 49 years, made up the cohort. Per donor, three plates each were used for CD4 naive and CD4 memory, two for CD8 naive, and one for CD8 memory. The study deeply sequenced blood TCR repertoires of about 5 healthy adults to estimate repertoire size and the extent of clonotype sharing between individuals. To increase sequencing depth and limit assay-specific biases, different laboratories used diverse techniques to prepare libraries and sequence TCR repertoires. Between about 0.8 and 9 billion PBMCs per donor were obtained by leukapheresis. On the study overall, not on this receptor specifically: Compared with non-shared clonotypes, the clonotypes found in all four sorted-subset donors had higher generation probabilities. Sampling was restricted to blood, and TCR repertoires in tissues likely differ from the TCR repertoires found in blood. Naive subsets generally had larger estimated clonotype richness than memory subsets did. Because the study included only a small number of donors, the genetic and exposure-history diversity represented was limited. Rarefaction of sorted-subset datasets indicated incomplete sequencing despite the large sequencing depth. Sharing across a few donors was observed for about 5% of naive CD4, over 3% of naive CD8, roughly 2.3% of memory CD4, and roughly 0.4% of memory CD8 clonotypes. Based on pairwise subsampling, the degree of clonotype sharing among donors was expected to be affected by sequencing depth.

TCR CDR3 regions were amplified from genomic DNA by multiplex PCR using the deep immunoSEQ assay. For each cell subset, the extracted genomic DNA was distributed evenly across all wells of several immunoSEQ 96-well plates, and each plate served as one replicate. For sorted subsets, approximately 200 ng of genomic DNA, equivalent to 30,000 or so T cell genomes, went into each replicate PCR. Purified libraries were quantified with a Qubit 3.0 fluorometer, sized on a Bioanalyzer 2100, and re-quantified with the KAPA Library Quantification kit. A separate single-read 150-cycle Illumina NextSeq 550 flow cell was used to sequence each immunoSEQ 96-well plate. The published analysis was carried out like this. Because only junctional sequences without quality scores were contained in the immunoSEQ output, filtering matching that applied to full-length reads could not be performed. Sequences were annotated with PyIR, a Python wrapper for IgBLAST v1.9, and V/J genes and CDR3 were assigned using IMGT germline references. Any read was removed if the V/J assignment was weak (E-value above 1e-6), the CDR3 was missing, or the read contained stop codons, out-of-frame junctions, or ambiguous translated residues. A V3J clonotype was defined by an identical inferred V gene, J gene, and CDR3 amino acid sequence. To compute the percentage overlap between repertoires, the number of shared unique clonotypes was divided by the size of the smaller repertoire. Repertoire richness was assessed with RTK rarefaction, the Chao1 estimator, and Recon v2.1 estimates of unobserved clonotypes. Generation probabilities were computed with OLGA for all TCRbeta clonotypes obtained by the gDNA method from four donors. The table was pulled from immuneACCESS by TCRdb, which kept in-frame rearrangements only. Such tables lose some clones; where checked, under half of the loss comes from unresolved V genes, and the rest has no known cause. That table furnishes V, J and clone size, whereas the DNA furnished D and trimming. Recorded for this sample are about 1,500,000 clones; about 96% of them occurred a single time. The ten largest clones add up to roughly 1.2% of the sample.

This clonotype was obtained from a man aged 30 to 45 in good health. The sample was naive CD4+ T cells sorted from blood. The cell subset or site label of this sample denotes: CD45RA+ positively selected. The V and J segments used are TRBV9 and TRBJ2-4, and 8 junctional nucleotides match TRBD1. The CDR3 is CASSLRQGSDIQYF. The DNA reads TGTGCCAGCAGCTTACGACAGGGGTCAGACATTCAGTACTTC. Full variable domain (CDR3 extended with the reference TRBV9 and TRBJ2-4 proteins): DSGVTQTPKHLITATGQRVTLRCSPRSGDLSVYWYQQSLDQGLQFLIQYYNGEERAKGNILERFSAQQFPDLHSELNLSSLELGDSALYFCASSLRQGSDIQYFGAGTRLSVL.